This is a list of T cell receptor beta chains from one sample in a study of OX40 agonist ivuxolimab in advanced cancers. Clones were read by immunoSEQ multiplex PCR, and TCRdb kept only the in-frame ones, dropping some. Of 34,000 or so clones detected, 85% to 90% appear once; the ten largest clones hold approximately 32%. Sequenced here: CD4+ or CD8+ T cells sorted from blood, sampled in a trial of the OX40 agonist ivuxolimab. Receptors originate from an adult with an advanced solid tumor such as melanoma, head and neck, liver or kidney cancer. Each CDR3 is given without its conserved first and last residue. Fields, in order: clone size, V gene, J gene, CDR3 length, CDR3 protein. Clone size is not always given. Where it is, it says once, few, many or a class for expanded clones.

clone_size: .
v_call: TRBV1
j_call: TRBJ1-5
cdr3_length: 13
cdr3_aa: TSSQDRSYNQPQH

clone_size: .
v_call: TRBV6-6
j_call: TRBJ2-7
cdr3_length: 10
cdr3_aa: ASSPGIYEQY

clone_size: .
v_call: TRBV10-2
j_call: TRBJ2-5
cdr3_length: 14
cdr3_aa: ASSEWEAGPKETQY

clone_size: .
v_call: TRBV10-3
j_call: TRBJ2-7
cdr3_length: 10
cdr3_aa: AISDEGFEQY

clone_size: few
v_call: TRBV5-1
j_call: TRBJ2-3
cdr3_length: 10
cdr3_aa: ASSLAEDTQY

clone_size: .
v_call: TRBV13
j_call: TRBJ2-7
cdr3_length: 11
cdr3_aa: ASSLDRVYEQY

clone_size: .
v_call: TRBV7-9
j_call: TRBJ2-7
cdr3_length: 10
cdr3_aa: ASSPGTYEQY

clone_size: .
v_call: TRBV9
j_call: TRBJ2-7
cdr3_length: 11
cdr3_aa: ASSATGTYEQY

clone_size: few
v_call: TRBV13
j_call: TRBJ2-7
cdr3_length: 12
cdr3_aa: ASSPWQDDYEQY

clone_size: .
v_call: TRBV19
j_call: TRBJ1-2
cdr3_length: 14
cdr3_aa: ASSIKALGALYGYT

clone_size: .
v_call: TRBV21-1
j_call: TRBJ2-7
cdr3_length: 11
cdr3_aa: AISAWESHEQY

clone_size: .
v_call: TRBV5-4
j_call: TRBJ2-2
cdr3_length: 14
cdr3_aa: ASSYRTGDYTGELF

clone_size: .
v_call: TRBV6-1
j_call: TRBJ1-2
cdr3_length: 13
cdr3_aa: ASSATGLANYGYT

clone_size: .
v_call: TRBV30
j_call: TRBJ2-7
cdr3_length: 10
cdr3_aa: AWGTASYEQY

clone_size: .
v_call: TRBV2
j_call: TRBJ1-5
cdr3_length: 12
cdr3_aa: ASRDGQGVQPQH

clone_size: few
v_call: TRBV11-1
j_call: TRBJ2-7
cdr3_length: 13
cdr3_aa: ASSLSGGPIYEQY

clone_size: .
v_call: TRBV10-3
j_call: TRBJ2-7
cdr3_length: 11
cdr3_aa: ATEGTGFYEQY

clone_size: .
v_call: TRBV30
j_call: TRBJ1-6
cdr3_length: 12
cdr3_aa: AWSAIGSGSPLH

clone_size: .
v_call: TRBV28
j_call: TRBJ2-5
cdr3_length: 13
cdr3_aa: ASSWGLGAQETQY

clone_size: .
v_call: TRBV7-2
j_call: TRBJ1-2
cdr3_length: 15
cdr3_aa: ASSLDEWTGVSYGYT

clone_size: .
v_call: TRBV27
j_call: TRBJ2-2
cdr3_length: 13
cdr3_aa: ASSLSGASPGELF

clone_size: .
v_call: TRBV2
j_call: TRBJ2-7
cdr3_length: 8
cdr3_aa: ASSLYEQY

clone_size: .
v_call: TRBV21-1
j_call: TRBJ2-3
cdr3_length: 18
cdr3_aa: ASSYLMRLASVRGADTQY

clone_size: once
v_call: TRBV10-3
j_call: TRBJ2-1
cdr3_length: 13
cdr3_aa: AISGDRDSYNEQF

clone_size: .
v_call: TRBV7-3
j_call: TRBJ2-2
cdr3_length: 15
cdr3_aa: ASSPLPKTYPTGELF

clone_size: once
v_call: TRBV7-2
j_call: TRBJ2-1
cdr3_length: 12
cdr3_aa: ASSFRGSTGEQF

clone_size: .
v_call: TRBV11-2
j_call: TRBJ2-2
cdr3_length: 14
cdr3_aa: ASRKTGQGNTGELF

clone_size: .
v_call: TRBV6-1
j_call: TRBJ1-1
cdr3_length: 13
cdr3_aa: ASSPEVAGATEAF

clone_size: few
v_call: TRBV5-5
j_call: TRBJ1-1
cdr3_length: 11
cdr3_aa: ASSNDRETEAF

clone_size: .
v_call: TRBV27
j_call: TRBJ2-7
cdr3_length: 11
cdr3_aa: ASSKRDWGEQY

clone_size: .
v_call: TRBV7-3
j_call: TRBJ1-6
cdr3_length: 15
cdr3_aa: ASSPFGGPGDNSPLH

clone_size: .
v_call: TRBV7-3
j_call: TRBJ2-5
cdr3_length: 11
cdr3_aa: ASSLTGGETQY

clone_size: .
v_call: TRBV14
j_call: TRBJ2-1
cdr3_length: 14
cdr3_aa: ASSRARTGYRDEQF

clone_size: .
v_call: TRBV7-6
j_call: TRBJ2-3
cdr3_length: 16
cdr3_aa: ASSFPSGTGGSTDTQY

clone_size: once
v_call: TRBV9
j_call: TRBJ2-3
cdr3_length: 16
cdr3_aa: ASSQSLAGGHSTDTQY

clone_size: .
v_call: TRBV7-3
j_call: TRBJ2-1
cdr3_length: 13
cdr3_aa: ASSLTGEPYNEQF

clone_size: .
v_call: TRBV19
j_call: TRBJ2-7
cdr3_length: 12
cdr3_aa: ASSSSPRIYEQY

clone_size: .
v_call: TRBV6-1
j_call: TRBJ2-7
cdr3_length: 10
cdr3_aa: ASNDWTYEQY

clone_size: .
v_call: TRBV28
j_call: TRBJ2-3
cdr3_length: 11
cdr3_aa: ASSFLGGDTQY

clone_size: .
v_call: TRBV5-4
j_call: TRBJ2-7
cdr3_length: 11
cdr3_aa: ASSFGTDYEQY

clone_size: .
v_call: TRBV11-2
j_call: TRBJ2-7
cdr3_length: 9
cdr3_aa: ASGGSGEQY

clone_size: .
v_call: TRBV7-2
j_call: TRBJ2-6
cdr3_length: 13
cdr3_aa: ASSLTSSGANVLT

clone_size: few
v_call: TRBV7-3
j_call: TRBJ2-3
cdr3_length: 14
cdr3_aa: ASSPRGGEIADTQY

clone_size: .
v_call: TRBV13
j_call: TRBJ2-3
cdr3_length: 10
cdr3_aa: ASSPSTDTQY

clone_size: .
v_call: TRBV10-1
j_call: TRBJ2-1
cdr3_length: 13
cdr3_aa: ASTPDALADNEQF

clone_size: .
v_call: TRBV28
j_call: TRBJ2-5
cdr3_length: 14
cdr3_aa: ASSPLTGPNQETQY

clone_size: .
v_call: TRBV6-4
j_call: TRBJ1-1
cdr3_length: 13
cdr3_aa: ASSDSAGGNTEAF

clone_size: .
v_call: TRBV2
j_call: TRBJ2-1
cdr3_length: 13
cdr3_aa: ASSPESTPRGEQF

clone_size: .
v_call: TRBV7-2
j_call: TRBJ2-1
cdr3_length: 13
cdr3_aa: ASSLPSGPGNEQF

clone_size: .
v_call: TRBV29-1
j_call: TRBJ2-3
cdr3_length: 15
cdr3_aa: SSGARGRGLSYYTQY

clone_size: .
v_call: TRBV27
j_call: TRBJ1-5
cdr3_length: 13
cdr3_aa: ASSLSQGINQPQH

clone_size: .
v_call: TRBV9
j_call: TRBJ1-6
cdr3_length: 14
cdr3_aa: ASSVRETSYNSPLH

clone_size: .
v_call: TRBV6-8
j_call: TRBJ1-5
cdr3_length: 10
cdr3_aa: ASSYYNRAFF

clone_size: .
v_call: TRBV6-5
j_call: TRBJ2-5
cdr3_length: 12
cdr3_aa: ASSPQGGPETQY

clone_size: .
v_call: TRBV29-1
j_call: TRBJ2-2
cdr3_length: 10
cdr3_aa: SVGQGTGELF

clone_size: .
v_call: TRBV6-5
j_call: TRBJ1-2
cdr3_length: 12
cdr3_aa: ASSYVGPGYGYT

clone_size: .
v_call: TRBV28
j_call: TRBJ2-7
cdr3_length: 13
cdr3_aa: ASSHPRVVSYEQY